This T cell receptor beta chain originates from a study of T cells after yellow fever vaccination. The study made its TCR cDNA through 5'RACE template switching. That step introduced a universal primer site along with UMIs. In TCRdb, the 5' RACE reads were re-called with MiXCR into one record per CDR3 protein. In the table there are 510,000 or so distinct CDR3 sequences, 19% of which are singletons. On this clonotype: What it recognizes is unknown.

General observations from the study: A minor fraction of clonotypes spanned both CD4 and CD8 compartments. Re-detected after boosting: most primary clones, more than 95% of CD4 and over 80% of CD8.

The sequencing here drew on PBMCs, taken 15 days after the yellow fever booster vaccination. This clonotype was sampled from a man in his thirties or forties who received the YFV17D yellow fever vaccine.

CDR3 coding DNA: TGCAGTGTCATGACTAGCGGGCTCTACGAGCAGTACTTC. Translation gives CSVMTSGLYEQYF. The rearrangement uses TRBV20-1 and TRBJ2-7, with TRBD2 matching over 10 bases. CDR1 DFQATT and CDR2 SNEGSKA come from the germline V gene (reference sequence). V was pared by 7 bases and J by 3 bases, with 6 bases of the junction left unmatched. The CDR3 has 13 amino acids.